These 11 T cell receptor beta chains were all obtained from the same sample, sequenced in a study of shared clonotypes between healthy human individuals. This table comes from immunoSEQ multiplex PCR, and its TCRdb copy is limited to in-frame clones, with some not included. The table has some 490,000 clones, about 72% seen once; the top ten hold more than 10%. The sequenced material came from PBMCs. These receptors all stem from a woman between 35 and 50 years old in good health. Some clones in this sample may be carry-over from other donors' samples.

The chain couples TRBV28 to TRBJ2-3, with a weak D call TRBD2 (6 bases). The V end lost 3 bases, the J end lost 2 bases, and 15 bases lay between the germline ends. This CDR3 has 16 amino acids. Germline V gene sequence: CDR1 MDHEN, CDR2 SYDVKM. CDR3 in amino acids: CASSFNRERITDTQYF. The CDR3 bases are TGTGCCAGCAGTTTTAACCGGGAGCGAATCACAGATACGCAGTATTTT.

This clone was found once. V is TRBV10-2 and J is TRBJ2-3; D perhaps matches TRBD2 (5 bases). Per the germline V gene, CDR1 is WSHSY and CDR2 is SAAADI. There are 15 residues in the CDR3. V was pared by 3 bases and J by 2 bases, with 12 bases between. For the CDR3, the DNA is TGCGCCAGCAGTGATCCGAGCGGAATCACAGATACGCAGTATTTT. This encodes CASSDPSGITDTQYF.

V usage is TRBV7-9 and J usage is TRBJ2-1; D may match TRBD1 or TRBD2 (6 bases each). CDR3 length: 13 amino acids. V was shortened by 5 bases and J by 5 bases, with 10 bases between the two germline ends. Germline V CDR1 and CDR2: SEHNR, FQNEAQ (reference sequence). CDR3 in DNA: TGTGCCAGCAGCATCGGGGGCAACAATGAGCAGTTCTTC. Encoded protein: CASSIGGNNEQFF.

This clone was recorded many times. This chain links TRBV5-1 with TRBJ2-1; D perhaps matches TRBD1 (6 bases). Germline CDR1 SGHRS, CDR2 YFSETQ. This CDR3 comprises 15 residues. The V end was cut by 3 bases, the J end by 5 bases, with 15 bases between. This chain's CDR3 is CASSWSGQQNNEQFF. DNA of the CDR3: TGCGCCAGCAGCTGGTCTGGACAGCAAAACAATGAGCAGTTCTTC.

This clone has only a few counts. The chain couples TRBV29-1 to TRBJ2-1; 8 nucleotides match TRBD2. This CDR3 contains 17 residues. Germline CDR1 and CDR2: SQVTM and ANQGSEA. The ends lost 2 bases at V and 1 base at J; junction bases unmatched: 10. CDR3 sequence: CSVEYTSGYLSYNEQFF. The DNA of the CDR3 is TGCAGCGTTGAATATACTAGCGGATACCTTTCCTACAATGAGCAGTTCTTC.

This clone appeared a single time. The chain carries TRBV7-9 and TRBJ2-7; D tentatively fits TRBD1 or TRBD2 (5 bases each). CDR3 length: 15 residues. CDR1 is SEHNR and CDR2 is FQNEAQ in the germline V gene (reference sequence). Deletions cut 5 bases from V and 5 bases from J, with 19 bases between. CDR3 protein: CASSHGISGGDEQYF. CDR3 nucleotide sequence: TGTGCCAGCAGCCATGGAATTAGTGGGGGAGACGAGCAGTACTTC.

This clone has only a few counts. J is TRBJ1-5 and V is TRBV6-4, with D unresolved. Trimming left V 2 bases short and J 3 bases short, with 8 bases between. Germline CDR1 MRHNA, CDR2 SNTAGT. This CDR3 has 14 amino acids. CDR3 in amino acids: CASSDGQTNQPQHF. CDR3 DNA: TGTGCCAGCAGTGACGGGCAGACCAATCAGCCCCAGCATTTT.

This clone was detected many times. This chain joins TRBV7-9 and TRBJ1-2; D is perhaps TRBD1 (6 bases). The germline V and J ends were trimmed by 0 bases and 6 bases, with 11 bases remaining between them. There are 14 residues in the CDR3. Looked up from germline, CDR1 is SEHNR and CDR2 is FQNEAQ (reference sequence). CDR3 sequence: CASSLALAGDGYTF. The CDR3 nucleotides are TGTGCCAGCAGCTTAGCGCTGGCAGGGGATGGCTACACCTTC. The full variable domain, rest sourced from reference TRBV7-9 and TRBJ1-2, is DTGVSQNPRHKITKRGQNVTFRCDPISEHNRLYWYRQTLGQGPEFLTYFQNEAQLEKSRLLSDRFSAERPKGSFSTLEIQRTEQGDSAMYLCASSLALAGDGYTFGSGTRLTVV.

This clone has only one observation. An end of the junction differs from the germline gene, which may be a read error. The chain combines TRBV11-2 with TRBJ2-7; 8 positions agree with TRBD2. This CDR3 is built from 12 residues. Germline CDR1 and CDR2: SGHAT and FQNNGV. This CDR3 is CASSLSGGQMNF. The CDR3 DNA reads as TGTGCCAGCAGCCTGAGCGGGGGTCAAATGAACTTC. Using reference TRBV11-2 and TRBJ2-7 for the parts outside the CDR3, the full variable domain is EAGVAQSPRYKIIEKRQSVAFWCNPISGHATLYWYQQILGQGPKLLIQFQNNGVVDDSQLPKDRFSAERLKGVDSTLKIQPAKLEDSAVYLCASSLSGGQMNFGPGTRLTVT.

The CDR3 here is CASSPRLNYNEQFF. For the CDR3, the DNA is TGCGCCAGCAGCCCCCGACTCAATTACAATGAGCAGTTCTTC. This chain connects TRBV4-1 to TRBJ2-1, with D unresolved. The CDR3 has 14 amino acids. Germline CDR1 and CDR2: MGHRA and YSYEKL. Trimming took off 4 bases at V and 4 bases at J, with 11 bases between the two ends.

In DNA form, the CDR3 reads TGTGCCAGCAGAAGGGGGGGGCCGGCCTACGAGCAGTACTTC. It translates to CASRRGGPAYEQYF. The chain combines TRBV6-5 with TRBJ2-7; weak D call: TRBD2 (7 bases). Germline CDR1 and CDR2: MNHEY and SVGAGI. The CDR3 sequence is 14 residues long. V lost 6 bases and J 2 bases, leaving 14 bases between the germline ends.